A single sample is the source of the 31 T cell receptor beta chains below, sequenced in a study of PD-L1 blockade in urothelial cancer. The protocol was immunoSEQ multiplex PCR, while the TCRdb copy is restricted to in-frame clones and leaves out a portion. This table holds some 40,000 clones, roughly nine tenths found once. Described time point: peripheral blood 6 weeks after treatment start. Sample: PBMCs, taken around atezolizumab (anti-PD-L1) treatment. These receptors originate from a man aged 70-80 years with urothelial cancer.

The gene calls are TRBV7-9 and TRBJ2-7; D perhaps matches TRBD2 (7 bases). The CDR3 contains 12 residues. Germline CDR1 and CDR2: SEHNR and FQNEAQ (reference sequence). The V and J ends lost 5 bases and 6 bases respectively, with 11 bases between them. The CDR3: CASSRGGGEQYF. The DNA for the CDR3 is TGTGCCAGCAGCCGCGGGGGCGGCGAGCAGTACTTC.

The V call is TRBV5-1, the J call TRBJ1-4, with D tentatively TRBD1 (6 bases). The CDR3 consists of 14 residues. The V gene's germline CDR1 is SGHRS and CDR2 YFSETQ. V was cut by 0 bases and J by 3 bases, with 6 bases left in between. CDR3 nucleotides: TGCGCCAGCAGCTTGGGGACAGCTAATGAAAAACTGTTTTTT. As protein: CASSLGTANEKLFF. The full variable domain, completed using reference TRBV5-1 and TRBJ1-4, is KAGVTQTPRYLIKTRGQQVTLSCSPISGHRSVSWYQQTPGQGLQFLFEYFSETQRNKGNFPGRFSGRQFSNSRSEMNVSTLELGDSALYLCASSLGTANEKLFFGSGTQLSVL.

This sequence joins TRBV13 and TRBJ2-7, with 11 bases matching TRBD2. This CDR3 is 15 amino acids long. Germline assignment: CDR1 PRHDT and CDR2 FYEKMQ (reference sequence). The V gene end was trimmed by 4 bases and the J gene end by 4 bases; junction bases not matched to a gene: 6. For the CDR3, the DNA is TGTGCCAGCAGCTCACTAGCGGGAGTTTTTTACGAGCAGTACTTC. Protein sequence: CASSSLAGVFYEQYF.

The chain has TRBV19 and TRBJ2-1; D uncertain. This CDR3 comprises 13 residues. Trimming removed 5 bases at V and 6 bases at J, with 11 bases between. Germline V gene sequence: CDR1 LNHDA, CDR2 SQIVND (reference sequence). The CDR3 DNA follows: TGTGCCAGTAGTTTCCTAGGCTTCAATGAGCAGTTCTTC. Amino acid sequence: CASSFLGFNEQFF.

The rearrangement joins TRBV7-4 to TRBJ1-1, with TRBD1 as a possible D gene (6 bases). V was cut by 0 bases and J by 2 bases, with 13 bases left in between. The CDR3 runs to 16 residues. CDR1 is SGHVT, CDR2 SQSDAQ, per germline. CDR3 loop: CASSLARGAPNTEAFF. CDR3 DNA sequence: TGTGCCAGCAGCTTAGCACGGGGGGCGCCTAACACTGAAGCTTTCTTT.

The chain carries TRBV19 and TRBJ1-5; D not resolved. Germline CDR1 is LNHDA and CDR2 is SQIVND (reference sequence). This CDR3 region has 13 residues. Trimming pared 3 bases from V and 1 base from J, leaving 4 bases between. CDR3 nucleotide sequence: TGTGCCAGTAGTATGCAGAGCAATCAGCCCCAGCATTTT. Translation: CASSMQSNQPQHF.

This chain connects TRBV9 to TRBJ2-6; the match to TRBD1 covers 7 bases. The CDR3 is made up of 15 amino acids. With V trimmed by 4 bases and J by 4 bases, 5 bases remained unmatched. The germline gives CDR1 SGDLS, CDR2 YYNGEE. CDR3 nucleotide sequence: TGTGCCAGCAGCCCCCGGGACAGCGGGGCCAACGTCCTGACTTTC. Translating gives CASSPRDSGANVLTF.

The V gene is TRBV9, the J gene TRBJ2-3; no definite D call. The CDR3 sequence is 15 residues long. The germline CDR1 and CDR2 sequences are SGDLS and YYNGEE. V lost 5 bases, J lost 5 bases, and 18 bases lay in between. The DNA for the CDR3 is TGTGCCAGCAGTCAAGCCCCACGTAATGGAGATACGCAGTATTTT. It encodes CASSQAPRNGDTQYF.

The CDR3 DNA follows: TGTGCCAGCAGACCTCAGGGCGGGATAAACACCGGGGAGCTGTTTTTT. The encoded protein is CASRPQGGINTGELFF. J is TRBJ2-2 and V is TRBV6-4, with a possible D match to TRBD2 (6 bases). Germline values: CDR1 MRHNA, CDR2 SNTAGT. V shed 6 bases and J shed 2 bases, with 16 bases lying between them. This CDR3 comprises 16 residues.

This clone has just one count. This chain's CDR3 is CASSLTYTQYF. The DNA of the CDR3 is TGTGCCAGCAGCTTAACATATACGCAGTATTTT. The V gene is TRBV11-2, the J gene TRBJ2-3; D uncertain. Germline loops: CDR1 SGHAT, CDR2 FQNNGV. The ends were cut back, 2 bases at V and 7 bases at J, with 4 bases in the middle. This CDR3 is 11 amino acids long. The variable domain in full, completed from reference TRBV11-2 and TRBJ2-3, reads EAGVAQSPRYKIIEKRQSVAFWCNPISGHATLYWYQQILGQGPKLLIQFQNNGVVDDSQLPKDRFSAERLKGVDSTLKIQPAKLEDSAVYLCASSLTYTQYFGPGTRLTVL.

There are a few counts of this clone. V usage is TRBV5-4 and J usage is TRBJ2-7; D not certain. V lost 2 bases and J lost 6, with 6 bases in between. Germline values: CDR1 SGHNT, CDR2 YYREEE (reference sequence). This CDR3 has 11 residues. Here the CDR3 reads CASSFHSEQYF. Here the CDR3 DNA reads TGTGCCAGCAGCTTCCATAGCGAGCAGTACTTC.

V is TRBV2 and J is TRBJ2-1; TRBD2 aligns across 8 bases. The CDR3 contains 17 residues. The ends lost 6 bases at V and 0 bases at J; junction bases unmatched: 10. Per the germline V gene, CDR1 is SNHLY and CDR2 is FYNNEI. In DNA form, the CDR3 reads TGTGCCAGCAGGGCAGCGGGAGCCCTTAGCTCCTACAATGAGCAGTTCTTC. It translates to CASRAAGALSSYNEQFF.

On this clone itself: The sample holds other DNA sequences that translate to the same CDR3. This chain links TRBV6-4 with TRBJ2-3, with D hard to call. Trimming took 6 bases from V and 0 from J, leaving 10 bases between them. The germline gives CDR1 MRHNA, CDR2 SNTAGT. This CDR3 region has 14 residues. As DNA, the CDR3 is TGTGCCAGCAGGCAGAACCCTAGCACAGATACGCAGTATTTT. This gives the protein CASRQNPSTDTQYF.

The chain couples TRBV9 to TRBJ2-5; 9 bases are a match to TRBD1. Trimming at V came to 4 bases and at J to 4 bases, leaving 8 bases not matched to a gene. The CDR3 is made up of 15 amino acids. From germline, CDR1 is SGDLS and CDR2 YYNGEE. The CDR3 DNA follows: TGTGCCAGCAGCTTTAGGGACAGGGTCGGAGAGACCCAGTACTTC. It encodes CASSFRDRVGETQYF.

The chain recombines TRBV6-1 with TRBJ2-7, with D tentatively TRBD2 (6 bases). Per germline, CDR1 MNHNS and CDR2 SASEGT. V lost 9 bases and J lost 0, with 12 bases in between. The length of the CDR3 is 13 residues. The CDR3 nucleotides are TGTGCCAGTCATAGCGGAAACTCCTACGAGCAGTACTTC. It encodes CASHSGNSYEQYF.

This chain joins TRBV15 and TRBJ2-7; 7 bases map to TRBD1. The V gene end was trimmed by 0 bases and the J gene end by 4 bases; junction bases not matched to a gene: 3. The CDR3 consists of 14 residues. Looked up from germline, CDR1 is LNHNV and CDR2 is YYDKDF (reference sequence). In DNA form, the CDR3 reads TGTGCCACCAGCAGAGAAGGGGGCCCATACGAGCAGTACTTC. This translates into CATSREGGPYEQYF.

This chain uses TRBV7-2 with TRBJ2-3, with 8 bases identical to TRBD2. V lost 2 bases to trimming and J lost 6 bases; unmatched junction nucleotides: 13. Per the germline V gene, CDR1 is SGHTA and CDR2 is FQGNSA. The CDR3 runs 17 residues. The CDR3 reads CASSLRPGLGGGDTQYF. CDR3 in DNA: TGTGCCAGCAGCTTACGACCGGGACTAGGGGGAGGGGATACGCAGTATTTT. Using reference TRBV7-2 and TRBJ2-3 for the parts outside the CDR3, the full variable domain is GAGVSQSPSNKVTEKGKDVELRCDPISGHTALYWYRQSLGQGLEFLIYFQGNSAPDKSGLPSDRFSAERTGGSVSTLTIQRTQQEDSAVYLCASSLRPGLGGGDTQYFGPGTRLTVL.

The chain links TRBV10-3 to TRBJ2-7, with D perhaps matching TRBD2 (6 bases). The germline V gene has CDR1 ENHRY and CDR2 SYGVKD. Trimming left V 7 bases short and J 0 bases short, with 16 bases between. CDR3 size: 15 residues. As DNA, the CDR3 is TGTGCCATCACGTCGGGAGCGGGCCCCTCCTACGAGCAGTACTTC. Translating it yields CAITSGAGPSYEQYF.

J is TRBJ1-6 and V is TRBV11-2; D is unclear. V was trimmed by 2 bases and J by 7 bases, leaving 9 bases between them. Germline CDR1 SGHAT, CDR2 FQNNGV. The CDR3 has 14 amino acids. The CDR3 DNA is TGTGCCAGCAGCTTATCACGGGGAAATTCACCCCTCCACTTT. It translates to CASSLSRGNSPLHF. The whole variable domain, filled in from reference TRBV11-2 and TRBJ1-6, reads EAGVAQSPRYKIIEKRQSVAFWCNPISGHATLYWYQQILGQGPKLLIQFQNNGVVDDSQLPKDRFSAERLKGVDSTLKIQPAKLEDSAVYLCASSLSRGNSPLHFGNGTRLTVT.

The genes are TRBV29-1 and TRBJ2-3; possibly TRBD1 for D (7 bases). This CDR3 has 13 amino acids. V shed 6 bases and J shed 6 bases, with 16 bases lying between them. The V gene's germline CDR1 is SQVTM and CDR2 ANQGSEA. This CDR3 is CSVGQGGSDTQYF. Here the CDR3 DNA reads TGCAGCGTCGGTCAGGGGGGCTCGGATACGCAGTATTTT.

The chain joins TRBV4-2 to TRBJ2-1; 8 bases line up with TRBD2. This CDR3 has 17 residues. The V and J ends lost 0 bases and 0 bases, in that order; junction bases with no gene match: 4. CDR1 LGHNA and CDR2 YNFKEQ come from the germline V gene. The CDR3 DNA reads as TGTGCCAGCAGCCAAGATGGGAGCGGGAGCTCCTACAATGAGCAGTTCTTC. As protein: CASSQDGSGSSYNEQFF.

This chain's CDR3 is CASSPLAGGYNEQFF. The CDR3 DNA follows: TGTGCCAGCAGCCCGCTAGCGGGAGGCTACAATGAGCAGTTCTTC. The chain employs TRBV7-9 and TRBJ2-1, with TRBD2 matching 11 bases. From germline, CDR1 is SEHNR and CDR2 FQNEAQ (reference sequence). The CDR3 covers 15 residues. Losses at the gene ends were 5 bases for V and 3 bases for J; bases not matched to a gene: 3. The whole variable domain, remainder taken from reference TRBV7-9 and TRBJ2-1, is DTGVSQNPRHKITKRGQNVTFRCDPISEHNRLYWYRQTLGQGPEFLTYFQNEAQLEKSRLLSDRFSAERPKGSFSTLEIQRTEQGDSAMYLCASSPLAGGYNEQFFGPGTRLTVL.

The V gene is TRBV19, the J gene TRBJ2-2, with 13 positions matching TRBD2. This CDR3 is 19 amino acids long. Looked up from germline, CDR1 is LNHDA and CDR2 is SQIVND (reference sequence). V was pared by 8 bases and J by 8 bases, with 20 bases of the junction left unmatched. As DNA, the CDR3 is TGTGCCAGTGAAAGACGGGCGATTAGGACTAGCGGGAGAAGAGGGGAGCTGTTTTTT. As protein: CASERRAIRTSGRRGELFF.

The J gene is TRBJ2-3, the V gene TRBV11-2; tentatively, D is TRBD1 (6 bases). This CDR3 contains 15 residues. The V end was cut by 5 bases, the J end by 6 bases, with 18 bases between. Germline lookup yields CDR1 SGHAT and CDR2 FQNNGV. Written as DNA, the CDR3 is TGTGCCAGCAGCCCCGTAACAGGGCGCTTGGATACGCAGTATTTT. Translation: CASSPVTGRLDTQYF.

To note about this clone: A read error may account for a junction end that differs from germline. The rearrangement joins TRBV5-1 to TRBJ2-3; perhaps TRBD1 as D (6 bases). Germline values: CDR1 SGHRS, CDR2 YFSETQ. CDR3 length: 16 residues. The CDR3 nucleotides are TGCGCCAACAGCTTGGGGTCACAGGGCCCCACAGATACGCAGTATTTT. Protein product: CANSLGSQGPTDTQYF.

This rearrangement joins TRBV27 to TRBJ2-1; 7 bases are shared with TRBD1. Germline-derived CDR1 and CDR2 are MNHEY and SMNVEV (reference sequence). The CDR3 covers 16 residues. J lost 0 bases, V lost 6 bases, and 8 bases had no gene match. The CDR3, as DNA: TGTGCCAGCAGCCAAACCGGGACAGACTCCTACAATGAGCAGTTCTTC. Protein product: CASSQTGTDSYNEQFF.

The genes are TRBV11-2 and TRBJ2-7; a possible D gene is TRBD2 (5 bases). Looked up from germline, CDR1 is SGHAT and CDR2 is FQNNGV. This CDR3 has 15 amino acids. V lost 0 bases and J 0 bases, leaving 9 bases between the germline ends. This CDR3 is CASSLELGSSYEQYF. The CDR3 DNA reads as TGTGCCAGCAGCTTAGAGTTGGGGAGCTCCTACGAGCAGTACTTC.

This chain connects TRBV9 to TRBJ2-5; no clear D gene. Germline CDR1 is SGDLS and CDR2 is YYNGEE. V was pared by 0 bases and J by 2 bases, with 11 bases between. The CDR3 has 15 residues. The CDR3 spells CASSVDRGLQETQYF. The CDR3 nucleotides are TGTGCCAGCAGCGTAGATCGCGGTCTACAAGAGACCCAGTACTTC.

V usage is TRBV7-2 and J usage is TRBJ1-2; D is possibly TRBD1 (6 bases). The germline gives CDR1 SGHTA, CDR2 FQGNSA. Trimming pared 5 bases from V and 5 bases from J, leaving 15 bases between. CDR3 length: 14 amino acids. CDR3: CASSVRVTGYGYTF. CDR3 DNA sequence: TGTGCCAGCAGCGTAAGGGTTACAGGGTATGGCTACACCTTC. Together with reference TRBV7-2 and TRBJ1-2, the CDR3 gives the full variable domain: GAGVSQSPSNKVTEKGKDVELRCDPISGHTALYWYRQSLGQGLEFLIYFQGNSAPDKSGLPSDRFSAERTGGSVSTLTIQRTQQEDSAVYLCASSVRVTGYGYTFGSGTRLTVV.

V and J are TRBV10-1 and TRBJ2-1, with TRBD2 matching over 9 bases. This CDR3 has 15 amino acids. The trim removed 4 bases at V and 4 bases at J, leaving 5 bases unmatched. Germline CDR1 is WNHNN and CDR2 is SYGVQD (reference sequence). CDR3 in DNA: TGCGCCAGCAGTGTCGTGGCGGGAGGGTACAATGAGCAGTTCTTC. Amino acids: CASSVVAGGYNEQFF.

This chain joins TRBV21-1 and TRBJ1-1; the table calls TRBD1, which could not be checked here. TRBV21-1 is noted as a pseudogene. The CDR3 loop spans 18 amino acids. The CDR3 region has the DNA TGTGCCAGCAGCAAAGATGGTACGGGAGAGGGGGCGAGCACTGAAGCTTTCTTT. Protein sequence: CASSKDGTGEGASTEAFF.